Listed below are T cell receptor beta chains from one sample, sequenced in a study of tumor-infiltrating lymphocytes in localized non-small cell lung cancer. Some clones are missing from TCRdb's copy, which holds only in-frame ones; the method was immunoSEQ multiplex PCR. The sample gives 21,000 or so clones, around two thirds of which show up once; about 5.7% is in the top ten. Source material: lung tumor tissue. The source is a human donor with non-small cell lung cancer. Both conserved end residues are part of each CDR3. A D gene is named only where the DNA matches it firmly. Where a row states a size, it is once, few, many or the class of an expanded clone; other rows omit it.

CDR3 length,D gene,J gene,clone size,V gene,CDR3 protein,CDR3 DNA
13,-,TRBJ2-1,-,TRBV13,CASSPLFWGEQFF,TGTGCCAGCAGCCCACTCTTCTGGGGTGAGCAGTTCTTC
16,TRBD1,TRBJ2-4,-,TRBV11-1,CASSAGTGTAKNIQYF,TGTGCCAGCAGTGCCGGGACAGGGACGGCCAAAAACATTCAGTACTTC
14,-,TRBJ1-2,medium-sized,TRBV7-9,CASSLAGENYGYTF,TGTGCCAGCAGCTTAGCGGGGGAGAACTATGGCTACACCTTC
15,-,TRBJ2-1,-,TRBV5-1,CASNLRGAITPEQFF,TGCGCCAGCAACCTCAGGGGGGCGATTACCCCAGAGCAGTTCTTC
14,TRBD2,TRBJ2-1,few,TRBV7-6,CASSNWTSYNEQFF,TGTGCCAGCAGCAACTGGACTAGCTACAATGAGCAGTTCTTC
16,-,TRBJ2-3,-,TRBV9,CASSVGSGLSTDTQYF,TGTGCCAGCAGCGTAGGTTCGGGTCTTAGCACAGATACGCAGTATTTT
15,-,TRBJ1-6,-,TRBV5-1,CASSLDRVVNSPLHF,TGCGCCAGCAGCTTGGACAGGGTTGTAAATTCACCCCTCCACTTT
14,TRBD1,TRBJ1-1,-,TRBV5-6,CASSTSGGAGEAFF,TGTGCCAGCAGCACATCAGGGGGCGCAGGTGAAGCTTTCTTT
16,TRBD2,TRBJ2-7,medium-sized,TRBV27,CASSPGGAGGVYEQYF,TGTGCCAGCAGTCCGGGGGGAGCGGGGGGAGTTTACGAGCAGTACTTC
18,TRBD2,TRBJ2-3,once,TRBV18,CASSPLQRGTYSTDTQYF,TGTGCCAGCTCACCCCTCCAGCGGGGGACATATAGCACAGATACGCAGTATTTT
16,-,TRBJ2-5,-,TRBV7-2,CASSLSDLPTRETQYF,TGTGCCAGCAGCTTATCAGACTTACCGACGCGCGAGACCCAGTACTTC
15,-,TRBJ2-3,-,TRBV6-5,CASSYGLGIGDTQYF,TGTGCCAGCAGTTACGGCCTCGGTATCGGAGATACGCAGTATTTT
14,-,TRBJ2-7,-,TRBV5-3,CARSPRWGSYEQYF,TGTGCCAGAAGCCCCCGATGGGGCTCCTACGAGCAGTACTTC
12,-,TRBJ2-3,-,TRBV7-9,CASSLGTDTQYF,TGTGCCAGCAGCTTGGGCACAGATACGCAGTATTTT
18,-,TRBJ2-2,-,TRBV25-1,CASSGPNQWVLDTGELFF,TGTGCCAGCAGTGGGCCGAACCAGTGGGTCCTCGACACCGGGGAGCTGTTTTTT
14,TRBD1,TRBJ2-2,-,TRBV5-1,CASSWDRAPGELFF,TGCGCCAGCAGCTGGGACAGGGCCCCCGGGGAGCTGTTTTTT
13,-,TRBJ1-1,-,TRBV19,CASSMTGNTEAFF,TGTGCCAGTAGTATGACAGGGAACACTGAAGCTTTCTTT
15,-,TRBJ2-2,few,TRBV5-1,CASSLRGWNTGELFF,TGCGCCAGCAGCTTGCGGGGGTGGAACACCGGGGAGCTGTTTTTT
12,-,TRBJ1-1,few,TRBV10-1,CASSESGGEAFF,TGCGCCAGCAGTGAGTCGGGCGGTGAAGCTTTCTTT
13,TRBD1,TRBJ1-2,few,TRBV10-1,CASSRTGVDGYTF,TGCGCCAGCAGTCGGACAGGGGTCGATGGCTACACCTTC
14,TRBD1,TRBJ1-1,-,TRBV5-1,CASSTQTGSTEAFF,TGCGCCAGCAGCACCCAGACAGGGTCCACTGAAGCTTTCTTT
16,-,TRBJ2-7,few,TRBV10-1,CASSAEPTSQGYEQYF,TGCGCCAGCAGTGCCGAGCCGACCAGTCAGGGTTACGAGCAGTACTTC
15,-,TRBJ1-1,-,TRBV18,CASSPPVLANTEAFF,TGTGCCAGCTCACCACCGGTCTTGGCGAACACTGAAGCTTTCTTT
15,TRBD1,TRBJ1-3,-,TRBV6-6,CASSQGAAAGNTIYF,TGTGCCAGCAGTCAGGGGGCCGCCGCCGGAAACACCATATATTTT
16,-,TRBJ1-5,once,TRBV5-1,CASSLGFSGENQPQHF,TGCGCCAGCAGCTTGGGCTTCTCCGGGGAGAATCAGCCCCAGCATTTT
15,-,TRBJ1-6,-,TRBV6-6,CASSYRRGEGSPLHF,TGTGCCAGCAGTTACCGACGGGGAGAAGGGTCACCCCTCCACTTT